This TCR beta chain was recovered during a study of blood T cells in healthy people across ages. Study details: Template-switching capture recovered about one barcoded beta molecule per two T cells.

This clonotype was seen a handful of times. Its antigen is unidentified. Study-level points and caveats: Estimated diversity across one million T cells was deemed an underestimate. Observed TCR beta diversity per million T cells went down as age went up. This fall followed a roughly linear course with age.

A second PCR of roughly 6 to 12 cycles used a sample-barcoded 5' primer and a J-beta primer mix. MiXCR, applied by TCRdb to the 5' RACE reads, yields one record per CDR3 protein. The sample consists of approximately 940,000 distinct CDR3 sequences, about 48% of them appearing once. The CDR3 length is 13 residues. The V gene lost 1 base and the J gene lost 6 bases, with 7 bases spanning the gap. The V gene's germline CDR1 is LGHDT and CDR2 YNNKEL (reference sequence). The gene calls are TRBV3-1 and TRBJ2-1; no clear D. The clonotype comes from a man between 25 and 39 years old in good health. The specimen was blood. The CDR3 loop reads CASSQGPPNEQFF. CDR3 nucleotide sequence: TGTGCCAGCAGCCAAGGCCCGCCCAATGAGCAGTTCTTC.